This T cell receptor (beta chain) was retrieved from a study of T-cell reconstitution after alpha-beta-depleted transplantation in children. There are many counts of this clonotype. The authors prepared the TCRbeta library with unique molecular identifiers. TCRdb reprocessed the PCR reads via MiXCR and lists one record per CDR3 protein. The sample records hundreds of thousands of distinct CDR3 sequences, approximately 12% being singletons. The germline V gene encodes CDR1 LGHNA and CDR2 YNFKEQ. The V gene lost 6 bases and the J gene lost 0 bases, with 12 bases spanning the gap. This CDR3 is built from 14 residues.

Sample: PBMCs from the stem cell graft donor, taken from the stem cell graft. The chain employs TRBV4-2 and TRBJ2-7; no clear D gene. The clonotype originates from a human donor who donated a stem cell graft to a child with acute lymphoblastic leukemia. In DNA form, the CDR3 reads TGTGCCAGCAGACGGGCCCGGTTCTCCTACGAGCAGTACTTC. This gives the protein CASRRARFSYEQYF.